A single sample is the source of the 25 T cell receptor beta chains below, sequenced in a study of monozygotic twins with inflammatory bowel disease. TCRdb reprocessed the 5' RACE reads and reports one entry per CDR3 protein, with no DNA. The sample has over 150,000 distinct CDR3 sequences, and its top ten clones hold about 2.4%. Sequenced material: blood. The source is a human donor with ulcerative colitis or Crohn's disease, or a healthy co-twin of an affected twin (not recorded which).

The rearrangement joins TRBV14 to TRBJ1-2. CDR3 length: 13 amino acids. The germline V gene encodes CDR1 SGHDN and CDR2 FVKESK. The CDR3 spells CASSQLAFYGYTF.

V and J are TRBV7-2 and TRBJ2-7; the TCRdb D gene call, TRBD1, has no DNA to confirm it. The CDR3 is 13 amino acids. CDR1 is SGHTA and CDR2 is FQGNSA in the germline V gene. CDR3 loop: CASSPDPLYEQYF.

This chain joins TRBV13 and TRBJ2-5; the D gene TCRdb calls, TRBD1, cannot be checked with no DNA. This CDR3 is 15 amino acids long. Germline-derived CDR1 and CDR2 are PRHDT and FYEKMQ (reference sequence). The CDR3 spells CASSDQRTDQETQYF.

The genes are TRBV21-1 and TRBJ1-4. TRBV21-1 is a documented pseudogene. The CDR3 is 15 amino acids. This CDR3 is CASSNCGTTNEKLFF.

The chain combines TRBV5-5 with TRBJ1-6. CDR1 is SGHKS and CDR2 is YYEKEE in the germline V gene (reference sequence). This CDR3 comprises 13 residues. This CDR3 reads CASSETGNSPLHF.

The chain uses TRBV11-2 and TRBJ1-6. The length of the CDR3 is 16 residues. Germline loops: CDR1 SGHAT, CDR2 FQNNGV. This CDR3 reads CASSLGGALYNSPLHF.

The V call is TRBV2, the J call TRBJ2-7; TCRdb lists TRBD2, though no DNA is available to test this call. CDR3 length equals 14 residues. Germline V gives CDR1 SNHLY, CDR2 FYNNEI. The CDR3 loop reads CASSQTRDSYEQYF.

The chain has TRBV19 and TRBJ2-1; the TCRdb call, TRBD2, lacks DNA for checking. CDR3 length equals 15 residues. Germline assignment: CDR1 LNHDA and CDR2 SQIVND (reference sequence). The CDR3 protein is CASSIAVAGVNEQFF.

This chain links TRBV20-1 with TRBJ1-6; TCRdb outputs TRBD1, but without DNA this stays unchecked. The CDR3 contains 14 residues. Germline CDR1 is DFQATT and CDR2 is SNEGSKA (reference sequence). Here the CDR3 reads CSAPFSGARSPLHF.

The gene calls are TRBV7-2 and TRBJ2-5. Germline V lookup: CDR1 SGHTA, CDR2 FQGNSA. The length of the CDR3 is 13 residues. The CDR3 spells CASSLVAVETQYF. Full variable domain (remainder filled in from reference TRBV7-2 and TRBJ2-5): GAGVSQSPSNKVTEKGKDVELRCDPISGHTALYWYRQSLGQGLEFLIYFQGNSAPDKSGLPSDRFSAERTGGSVSTLTIQRTQQEDSAVYLCASSLVAVETQYFGPGTRLLVL.

The gene calls are TRBV12-3 or TRBV12-4 and TRBJ1-5; TCRdb returns TRBD1, unconfirmable since there is no DNA. This CDR3 has 14 amino acids. CDR3 protein: CASSFTGGNQPQHF.

The chain combines TRBV24-1 with TRBJ1-1; the TRBD1 assignment by TCRdb is unverifiable without DNA. There are 17 residues in the CDR3. Germline values: CDR1 KGHDR, CDR2 SFDVKD. The CDR3 protein is CATSEDGAGAHGTEAFF.

This chain uses TRBV6-1 with TRBJ2-5; the TCRdb call, TRBD2, lacks DNA for checking. The CDR3 is 15 residues long. Germline values: CDR1 MNHNS, CDR2 SASEGT. The CDR3 region is CASSKTPGLLETQYF.

The genes are TRBV10-3 and TRBJ2-5. Germline assignment: CDR1 ENHRY and CDR2 SYGVKD. This CDR3 is 12 amino acids long. This CDR3 reads CAISGGQETQYF.

The chain employs TRBV29-1 and TRBJ2-7; the D call from TCRdb, TRBD2, cannot be confirmed without DNA. Per germline, CDR1 SQVTM and CDR2 ANQGSEA. The CDR3 sequence is 13 residues long. The CDR3 here is CSVEDSGRYEQYF.

The chain joins TRBV5-6 to TRBJ2-5; the D call of TRBD2 rests on TCRdb alone, since no DNA is present to check it. CDR3 size: 16 residues. Germline V gene lookup returns CDR1 SGHDT and CDR2 YYEEEE. CDR3 region: CASSQVASGAQETQYF.

The CDR3 region is CASSRDGGLEQYF. This sequence joins TRBV4-3 and TRBJ2-7; TCRdb calls TRBD1, which cannot be checked without DNA. CDR3 length: 13 amino acids. Germline CDR1 is LGHNA and CDR2 is YSLEER.

The chain carries TRBV28 and TRBJ2-1; TCRdb calls TRBD1, which cannot be checked without DNA. Germline assignment: CDR1 MDHEN and CDR2 SYDVKM. This CDR3 contains 14 residues. CDR3 in amino acids: CASSWGGRDNEQFF.

The V and J genes are TRBV27 and TRBJ2-1; TCRdb calls TRBD1, which cannot be checked without DNA. The CDR3 consists of 15 residues. Germline CDR1 is MNHEY and CDR2 is SMNVEV (reference sequence). The CDR3 sequence is CASSLLGGAANEQFF.

V usage is TRBV20-1 and J usage is TRBJ2-2. Germline V gene data show CDR1 as DFQATT and CDR2 as SNEGSKA (reference sequence). The length of the CDR3 is 13 residues. CDR3 loop: CSARDTRPGELFF.

V usage is TRBV20-1 and J usage is TRBJ2-7; TCRdb's D call, TRBD2, is unchecked because there is no DNA. The CDR3 consists of 15 residues. The germline CDR1 and CDR2 sequences are DFQATT and SNEGSKA (reference sequence). The CDR3 sequence: CSASGLAGGQDEQYF.

The V gene is TRBV28, the J gene TRBJ2-1. CDR3 length equals 14 residues. Germline values: CDR1 MDHEN, CDR2 SYDVKM. The CDR3 reads CASSLADTYNEQFF.

CDR3 region: CSARGPRHEQFF. This chain connects TRBV20-1 to TRBJ2-1; TCRdb picks TRBD2, but there is no DNA to check that call. The length of the CDR3 is 12 residues. CDR1 and CDR2 from the germline V gene are DFQATT and SNEGSKA (reference sequence).

The CDR3 sequence is CASSHDPGLLRNEQFF. The chain has TRBV4-1 and TRBJ2-1; TCRdb's assignment of TRBD2 cannot be checked, as there is no DNA. The CDR3 length is 16 residues. The germline V gene encodes CDR1 MGHRA and CDR2 YSYEKL.

This chain joins TRBV5-6 and TRBJ2-3; TCRdb's D call, TRBD2, is unchecked because there is no DNA. Germline assignment: CDR1 SGHDT and CDR2 YYEEEE. CDR3 length: 19 amino acids. This CDR3 is CASSPVLAGEVSKRDTQYF. The variable domain in full, completed from reference TRBV5-6 and TRBJ2-3, reads DAGVTQSPTHLIKTRGQQVTLRCSPKSGHDTVSWYQQALGQGPQFIFQYYEEEERQRGNFPDRFSGHQFPNYSSELNVNALLLGDSALYLCASSPVLAGEVSKRDTQYFGPGTRLTVL.